This T cell receptor beta chain was sequenced in a study of OX40 agonist ivuxolimab in advanced cancers. Whole-study context: Patients received ivuxolimab, an agonistic anti-OX40 (CD134) antibody.

The table came from immunoSEQ multiplex PCR; TCRdb's copy has only in-frame clones and leaves some out. The top ten clones hold about 1.9% of a sample with 50,000 or so clones, 79% of them seen once. The germline V gene has CDR1 MNHEY and CDR2 SVGAGI. Deletions cut 5 bases from V and 12 bases from J, with 13 bases between. The CDR3 contains 11 residues. This TCR derives from an adult with an advanced solid tumor such as melanoma, head and neck, liver or kidney cancer. Source: CD4+ or CD8+ T cells sorted from blood, taken in a trial of the OX40 agonist ivuxolimab. V and J are TRBV6-5 and TRBJ1-2; a possible D gene is TRBD1 (6 bases). CDR3 DNA sequence: TGTGCCAGCAGTATAATGGACAGCCACACCTTC. It specifies CASSIMDSHTF.